What follows are 18 T cell receptor beta chains derived from one specimen sequenced in a study of blood T cells in healthy people across ages. Together with a sample-barcoded 5' primer, a J-beta primer mix was included in a second PCR lasting about 6 to 11 cycles. Using its own MiXCR run on the 5' RACE reads, TCRdb lists one record per CDR3 protein. The sample shows some 1.4 million distinct CDR3 sequences, 42% of them seen only once. Sample: blood. Receptors were obtained from a woman between 18 and 29 years old in good health.

The chain employs TRBV20-1 and TRBJ2-3; TRBD2 matches at 8 bases. Germline V gene data show CDR1 as DFQATT and CDR2 as SNEGSKA (reference sequence). This CDR3 contains 14 residues. Trimming cost V 6 bases and J 4 bases; bases outside gene matches: 9. The CDR3 loop reads CSAPPAGAPDTQYF. Written as DNA, the CDR3 is TGCAGTGCCCCCCCAGCGGGAGCCCCAGATACGCAGTATTTT.

The table lists this clonotype with a few counts. This chain connects TRBV7-8 to TRBJ1-1, with TRBD1 matching over 7 bases. CDR3 length: 15 residues. Germline CDR1 SGHVS, CDR2 FQNEAQ. After removal of 3 bases from V and 11 bases from J, the junction contained 15 bases not matched to a gene. The CDR3 loop is CASSLGNRGPTRAFF. In DNA form, the CDR3 reads TGTGCCAGCAGCTTGGGGAACAGGGGACCGACTAGGGCTTTCTTT.

The chain employs TRBV21-1 and TRBJ1-5; TRBD1, the table's D call, lacks a check against the DNA. TRBV21-1 constitutes a pseudogene. The CDR3 contains 15 residues. The CDR3 protein is CASSTPGVGNQPQHF. The CDR3 DNA reads TGTGCCAGCAGCACCCCGGGGGTTGGCAATCAGCCCCAGCATTTT.

The rearrangement uses TRBV6-6 and TRBJ1-2, with 8 bases matching TRBD1. The CDR3 totals 12 residues. With V trimmed by 6 bases and J by 7 bases, 4 bases remained unmatched. Per the germline V gene, CDR1 is MNHNY and CDR2 is SVGAGI (reference sequence). The CDR3: CASRTGEGGYTF. The DNA of the CDR3 is TGTGCCAGCAGGACAGGGGAAGGTGGCTACACCTTC.

The rearrangement links TRBV30 to TRBJ2-3; tentatively, D is TRBD2 (5 bases). The CDR3 loop spans 14 amino acids. V lost 2 bases and J lost 5, with 14 bases in between. Germline V gene data show CDR1 as GTSNPN and CDR2 as SVGIG (reference sequence). CDR3 bases: TGTGCCTGGAGTTCCGGGGATCTCCGAGATACGCAGTATTTT. Protein product: CAWSSGDLRDTQYF.

The V and J genes are TRBV6-5 and TRBJ2-1; TRBD2 agrees at 9 bases. V trimming: 2 bases; J trimming: 6 bases; junction bases outside the gene matches: 11. The CDR3 runs 17 residues. Germline loops: CDR1 MNHEY, CDR2 SVGAGI. The CDR3 region has the DNA TGTGCCAGCAGTTACGCGGCTAGCGGGAAATACCCCAATGAGCAGTTCTTC. Translating gives CASSYAASGKYPNEQFF.

This rearrangement joins TRBV5-1 to TRBJ2-5; 11 bases align to TRBD2. The J segment lost 0 bases and the V segment lost 5 bases, leaving 6 bases of the junction unmatched. The CDR3 covers 16 residues. Germline V gene data show CDR1 as SGHRS and CDR2 as YFSETQ. As DNA, the CDR3 is TGCGCCAGCAGGCCAGGGACTAGCGGATACCAAGAGACCCAGTACTTC. It translates to CASRPGTSGYQETQYF.

V is TRBV12-3 or TRBV12-4 and J is TRBJ2-6; 8 bases are a match to TRBD2. CDR3 size: 17 residues. Trimming removed 2 bases from V and 4 bases from J; junction bases left unmatched: 7. CDR3 in amino acids: CASSLRGGRTGANVLTF. The CDR3 region has the DNA TGTGCCAGCAGTTTACGGGGCGGGAGGACAGGGGCCAACGTCCTGACTTTC.

Comments on this clonotype: A much bigger clone sits one base away, suggesting this may be a read error. V and J are TRBV28 and TRBJ2-3; D may be TRBD1 or TRBD2 (6 bases each). Germline V CDR1 and CDR2: MDHEN, SYDVKM. This CDR3 spans 15 amino acids. The CDR3 DNA sequence: TGTGCCTGCAGAATACAGGGACTCTACACAGATACGCAGTATTTT. Residues: CACRIQGLYTDTQYF.

The chain combines TRBV5-1 with TRBJ2-7; 9 bases line up with TRBD2. In germline, CDR1 is SGHRS, CDR2 YFSETQ. The CDR3 loop spans 15 amino acids. After removal of 2 bases from V and 4 bases from J, the junction contained 7 bases not matched to a gene. CDR3 in DNA: TGCGCCAGCAGCTTCGGCGGGGGGGCCCCTTACGAGCAGTACTTC. Residues: CASSFGGGAPYEQYF.

This clonotype came up a few times. The V call is TRBV30, the J call TRBJ1-5; 9 bases are a match to TRBD1. V gave up 2 bases and J gave up 2 bases; unmatched junction bases: 10. This CDR3 has 17 residues. Germline lookup yields CDR1 GTSNPN and CDR2 SVGIG (reference sequence). CDR3 amino acids: CAWSPGQGQYGNQPQHF. CDR3 DNA sequence: TGTGCCTGGAGTCCGGGACAGGGCCAGTACGGCAATCAGCCCCAGCATTTT. Supplemented by reference TRBV30 and TRBJ1-5, the full variable domain reads SQTIHQWPATLVQPVGSPLSLECTVEGTSNPNLYWYRQAAGRGLQLLFYSVGIGQISSEVPQNLSASRPQDRQFILSSKKLLLSDSGFYLCAWSPGQGQYGNQPQHFGDGTRLSIL.

The chain is built from TRBV20-1 and TRBJ1-2; D ambiguous. Trimming removed 4 bases from V and 8 bases from J, with 14 bases in between. The CDR3 is 12 amino acids. Germline CDR1 is DFQATT and CDR2 is SNEGSKA (reference sequence). The CDR3 DNA is TGCAGTGCTACGGGCGGAAGCCAGGGCTACACCTTC. This encodes CSATGGSQGYTF.

The chain combines TRBV27 with TRBJ2-7; possibly TRBD2 for D (5 bases). The tail of the sequence fits TRBJ2-5 better, so the J call may be wrong. CDR3 length equals 14 residues. Germline V gene lookup returns CDR1 MNHEY and CDR2 SMNVEV (reference sequence). CDR3 region: CASSLLAGKETQYF. DNA for the CDR3: TGTGCCAGCAGTTTACTCGCCGGGAAAGAGACCCAGTACTTC.

J is TRBJ1-1 and V is TRBV5-1; 10 nucleotides match TRBD1. Germline V gene data show CDR1 as SGHRS and CDR2 as YFSETQ. Trimming cost V 4 bases and J 1 base; bases outside gene matches: 7. The CDR3 has 16 residues. The DNA for the CDR3 is TGCGCCAGCAGCCCCGGGACAGGGGTCTCGAACACTGAAGCTTTCTTT. Its translation is CASSPGTGVSNTEAFF.

This clonotype was counted only a few times. The chain joins TRBV25-1 to TRBJ2-1; D might be TRBD1 (6 bases). CDR1 and CDR2 from the germline V gene are MGHDK and SYGVNS. The CDR3 length is 17 residues. V was pared by 2 bases and J by 2 bases, with 16 bases between. CDR3 residues: CASSENTGHPTYNEQFF. CDR3 DNA sequence: TGTGCCAGCAGTGAAAATACGGGACACCCTACCTACAATGAGCAGTTCTTC.

In this sample, this clonotype turned up a few times. J is TRBJ1-1 and V is TRBV9, with D possibly matching TRBD1 (5 bases). The CDR3 is made up of 17 amino acids. V lost 3 bases to trimming and J lost 0 bases, with 18 bases between them. Per the germline V gene, CDR1 is SGDLS and CDR2 is YYNGEE. The CDR3 bases are TGTGCCAGCAGCGCGCCCCGAGGGGTACCACTGAACACTGAAGCTTTCTTT. It translates to CASSAPRGVPLNTEAFF.

This clonotype came up a few times. The V gene is TRBV12-3 or TRBV12-4, the J gene TRBJ2-3; 12 nucleotides line up with TRBD2. The ends lost 5 bases at V and 4 bases at J; junction bases unmatched: 7. This CDR3 is built from 16 residues. The CDR3 DNA follows: TGTGCCAGCAGTCCCACGACTAGCGGGAGACCAGATACGCAGTATTTT. Amino acid sequence: CASSPTTSGRPDTQYF.

This clonotype was found a few times. CDR3 in amino acids: CSAPGEGHYGYTF. The CDR3 DNA reads TGCAGCGCCCCTGGGGAGGGGCACTATGGCTACACCTTC. The chain employs TRBV29-1 and TRBJ1-2; D perhaps matches TRBD1 (5 bases). The CDR3 length is 13 residues. CDR1 and CDR2 (germline): SQVTM, ANQGSEA. V was clipped by 7 bases and J by 3 bases, with 15 bases between them.